The sequence of this T cell receptor (beta chain) was determined in a study of cytomegalovirus exposure and HLA in healthy donors. General study findings and limits: Productive rates of about 87% or about 30% were seen for most TCR beta V segments in an earlier analysis.

The PCR contained 60 Vbeta and 13 Jbeta primers. TCRdb's copy holds only in-frame clones and misses some; the assay was immunoSEQ multiplex PCR. The data contain fewer than 150,000 clones, about 74% of them singletons. This clone turned up a few times. The antigen is unknown. The specimen sequenced was PBMCs. The sequence was obtained from a young man in good health and CMV-seronegative.

The CDR3 DNA follows: TGTGCCAGCAGCCAGGGGAACACTGAAGCTTTCTTT. As protein: CASSQGNTEAFF. The rearrangement links TRBV7-9 to TRBJ1-1, with a tentative D call TRBD1 (5 bases). Germline-derived CDR1 and CDR2 are SEHNR and FQNEAQ (reference sequence). V shed 5 bases and J shed 1 base, with 5 bases lying between them. The CDR3 has 12 residues.